These T cell receptor beta chains were read from a single sample in a study of CD8 T cells in Susac syndrome. MiXCR, applied by TCRdb to the immunoSEQ multiplex PCR reads, yields one record per CDR3 protein. The repertoire holds 75,000 to 100,000 distinct CDR3 sequences, 94% seen once, with about 0.27% in the top ten. The specimen sequenced was CD8+ T cells from PBMCs. The origin of the receptors is a human donor in good health. The CDR3 runs from the conserved cysteine through the conserved F or W. The D gene is left open where the match is weak. Expanded clones get a size class; other rows say once, few or many, or leave the size out.

d_call: .
v_call: TRBV11-2
j_call: TRBJ2-1
clone_size: .
cdr3_aa: CASSLIFGARTSYNEQFF
cdr3_nt: TGTGCCAGCAGCCTGATCTTTGGGGCGAGGACCTCCTACAATGAGCAGTTCTTC

d_call: TRBD1
v_call: TRBV11-3
j_call: TRBJ2-2
clone_size: .
cdr3_aa: CASSFRGLGMYNTGELFF
cdr3_nt: TGTGCCAGCAGCTTCAGGGGGCTCGGAATGTATAACACCGGGGAGCTGTTTTTT

d_call: TRBD1
v_call: TRBV20-1
j_call: TRBJ2-2
clone_size: .
cdr3_aa: CSATETGRNTGELFF
cdr3_nt: TGCAGTGCTACCGAGACAGGGAGGAACACCGGGGAGCTGTTTTTT

d_call: .
v_call: TRBV10-3
j_call: TRBJ1-1
clone_size: .
cdr3_aa: CAISDHAGEESEAFF
cdr3_nt: TGTGCCATCAGTGATCACGCCGGGGAAGAATCTGAAGCTTTCTTT

d_call: .
v_call: TRBV20-1
j_call: TRBJ2-2
clone_size: .
cdr3_aa: CSARDLTDTGELFF
cdr3_nt: TGCAGTGCTAGAGACCTGACCGACACCGGGGAGCTGTTTTTT

d_call: .
v_call: TRBV20-1
j_call: TRBJ2-2
clone_size: .
cdr3_aa: CSARGGALPNTGELFF
cdr3_nt: TGCAGTGCTAGAGGGGGAGCTTTGCCGAACACCGGGGAGCTGTTTTTT

d_call: TRBD1
v_call: TRBV18
j_call: TRBJ2-1
clone_size: .
cdr3_aa: CASSEGAAGGNEQFF
cdr3_nt: TGTGCCAGCTCCGAGGGGGCCGCAGGCGGTAATGAGCAGTTCTTC

d_call: .
v_call: TRBV4-3
j_call: TRBJ2-4
clone_size: .
cdr3_aa: CASSQVWASKNIQYF
cdr3_nt: TGCGCCAGCAGCCAAGTATGGGCCTCTAAAAACATTCAGTACTTC

d_call: .
v_call: TRBV7-9
j_call: TRBJ1-1
clone_size: once
cdr3_aa: CASTLRGAEAFF
cdr3_nt: TGTGCCAGCACTTTAAGAGGCGCTGAAGCTTTCTTT

d_call: TRBD1
v_call: TRBV6-5
j_call: TRBJ2-3
clone_size: once
cdr3_aa: CASSYERGQGATDTQYF
cdr3_nt: TGTGCCAGCAGTTACGAGAGGGGACAGGGAGCGACAGATACGCAGTATTTT

d_call: .
v_call: TRBV28
j_call: TRBJ2-1
clone_size: once
cdr3_aa: CASSSNAAEGSHEQFF
cdr3_nt: TGTGCCAGCAGTTCCAACGCAGCCGAGGGGTCCCATGAGCAGTTCTTC

d_call: .
v_call: TRBV7-2
j_call: TRBJ2-7
clone_size: .
cdr3_aa: CASSLELGPYEQYF
cdr3_nt: TGTGCCAGCAGCTTAGAGTTGGGGCCCTACGAGCAGTACTTC

d_call: .
v_call: TRBV27
j_call: TRBJ2-1
clone_size: once
cdr3_aa: CASSLSNDAAYNEQFF
cdr3_nt: TGTGCCAGCAGTTTATCAAATGACGCCGCCTACAATGAGCAGTTCTTC

d_call: .
v_call: TRBV25-1
j_call: TRBJ1-2
clone_size: .
cdr3_aa: CASSTGKGYTF
cdr3_nt: TGTGCCAGCAGCACAGGGAAGGGCTACACCTTC

d_call: .
v_call: TRBV28
j_call: TRBJ2-1
clone_size: once
cdr3_aa: CASTLGTNSYNEQFF
cdr3_nt: TGTGCCAGCACCTTGGGTACTAATTCCTACAATGAGCAGTTCTTC

d_call: TRBD1
v_call: TRBV3-1
j_call: TRBJ1-2
clone_size: .
cdr3_aa: CASSPEDRDHGYTF
cdr3_nt: TGTGCCAGCAGCCCGGAGGACAGGGACCATGGCTACACCTTC

d_call: TRBD2
v_call: TRBV20-1
j_call: TRBJ2-3
clone_size: .
cdr3_aa: CSARDYHITGDTQYF
cdr3_nt: TGCAGTGCTCGGGACTACCATATTACCGGGGATACGCAGTATTTT

d_call: .
v_call: TRBV7-9
j_call: TRBJ2-7
clone_size: .
cdr3_aa: CASSTSGYYEQYF
cdr3_nt: TGTGCCAGCAGCACTTCAGGGTACTACGAGCAGTACTTC

d_call: .
v_call: TRBV18
j_call: TRBJ2-2
clone_size: .
cdr3_aa: CASSSGQGFEFAGELFF
cdr3_nt: TGTGCCAGCTCATCGGGCCAGGGATTTGAATTCGCCGGGGAGCTGTTTTTT

d_call: .
v_call: TRBV13
j_call: TRBJ2-5
clone_size: .
cdr3_aa: CASNGGRLEETQYF
cdr3_nt: TGTGCCAGCAATGGGGGGCGCCTCGAGGAGACCCAGTACTTC

d_call: .
v_call: TRBV12-3/TRBV12-4
j_call: TRBJ2-3
clone_size: .
cdr3_aa: CASSSGPQGTTDTQYF
cdr3_nt: TGTGCCAGCAGTTCGGGACCCCAGGGGACCACAGATACGCAGTATTTT

d_call: .
v_call: TRBV9
j_call: TRBJ2-7
clone_size: .
cdr3_aa: CASSVRNGDAYEQYF
cdr3_nt: TGTGCCAGCAGCGTACGGAACGGGGACGCGTACGAGCAGTACTTC

d_call: TRBD1
v_call: TRBV29-1
j_call: TRBJ1-2
clone_size: .
cdr3_aa: CSAPSQGEKGYTF
cdr3_nt: TGCAGCGCTCCATCGCAGGGGGAGAAGGGCTACACCTTC

d_call: TRBD1
v_call: TRBV6-6
j_call: TRBJ2-3
clone_size: .
cdr3_aa: CASSYRGQGSADTQYF
cdr3_nt: TGTGCCAGCAGTTACCGGGGACAGGGATCGGCAGATACGCAGTATTTT

d_call: TRBD1
v_call: TRBV4-3
j_call: TRBJ1-1
clone_size: .
cdr3_aa: CASSQDQGAVNTEAFF
cdr3_nt: TGCGCCAGCAGCCAAGATCAGGGGGCGGTGAACACTGAAGCTTTCTTT

d_call: .
v_call: TRBV7-9
j_call: TRBJ2-1
clone_size: .
cdr3_aa: CASSFGAQDNEQFF
cdr3_nt: TGTGCCAGCAGCTTTGGTGCACAGGACAATGAGCAGTTCTTC

d_call: TRBD2
v_call: TRBV4-1
j_call: TRBJ2-3
clone_size: .
cdr3_aa: CASSQMGGSGRTDTQYF
cdr3_nt: TGCGCCAGCAGCCAAATGGGTGGTAGCGGGAGGACAGATACGCAGTATTTT

d_call: TRBD1
v_call: TRBV2
j_call: TRBJ2-1
clone_size: .
cdr3_aa: CASSGGTDRVWDEQFF
cdr3_nt: TGTGCCAGCAGTGGGGGTACGGACAGGGTTTGGGATGAGCAGTTCTTC

d_call: TRBD1
v_call: TRBV9
j_call: TRBJ2-1
clone_size: .
cdr3_aa: CASSARTGGSYNEQFF
cdr3_nt: TGTGCCAGCAGCGCCCGGACAGGGGGATCCTACAATGAGCAGTTCTTC

d_call: .
v_call: TRBV3-1
j_call: TRBJ2-1
clone_size: .
cdr3_aa: CASSRKDGTGFHEQFF
cdr3_nt: TGTGCCAGCAGCCGGAAAGACGGGACTGGATTCCATGAGCAGTTCTTC

d_call: .
v_call: TRBV5-1
j_call: TRBJ1-5
clone_size: .
cdr3_aa: CASRERPNQPQHF
cdr3_nt: TGCGCCAGCAGGGAGAGACCCAATCAGCCCCAGCATTTT

d_call: .
v_call: TRBV20-1
j_call: TRBJ2-3
clone_size: .
cdr3_aa: CSARDIKTGITDTQYF
cdr3_nt: TGCAGTGCTAGAGATATAAAAACAGGGATCACAGATACGCAGTATTTT

d_call: .
v_call: TRBV12-3/TRBV12-4
j_call: TRBJ1-5
clone_size: .
cdr3_aa: CASSLWGNQPQHF
cdr3_nt: TGTGCCAGCAGTTTATGGGGGAATCAGCCCCAGCATTTT

d_call: TRBD2
v_call: TRBV6-2/TRBV6-3
j_call: TRBJ2-7
clone_size: .
cdr3_aa: CASSPPIRQRGYSYEQYF
cdr3_nt: TGTGCCAGCAGCCCACCAATACGCCAGCGGGGTTACTCCTACGAGCAGTACTTC

d_call: TRBD2
v_call: TRBV2
j_call: TRBJ2-1
clone_size: .
cdr3_aa: CASSEGGSSYNEQFF
cdr3_nt: TGTGCCAGCAGTGAAGGCGGGAGCTCCTACAATGAGCAGTTCTTC

d_call: .
v_call: TRBV7-9
j_call: TRBJ1-5
clone_size: once
cdr3_aa: CASSLVEGNQPQHF
cdr3_nt: TGTGCCAGCAGCTTGGTAGAAGGCAATCAGCCCCAGCATTTT

d_call: TRBD1
v_call: TRBV14
j_call: TRBJ1-6
clone_size: .
cdr3_aa: CASSQDGTGRGNSPLHF
cdr3_nt: TGTGCCAGCAGCCAAGATGGGACAGGGCGCGGTAATTCACCCCTCCACTTT

d_call: TRBD1
v_call: TRBV4-2
j_call: TRBJ1-5
clone_size: .
cdr3_aa: CASSQEAGTVNQPQHF
cdr3_nt: TGTGCCAGCAGCCAAGAAGCCGGGACAGTCAATCAGCCCCAGCATTTT

d_call: TRBD1
v_call: TRBV7-9
j_call: TRBJ2-7
clone_size: .
cdr3_aa: CASSLAAAAGGSYEQYF
cdr3_nt: TGTGCCAGCAGCTTAGCGGCGGCCGCAGGGGGATCCTACGAGCAGTACTTC

d_call: .
v_call: TRBV2
j_call: TRBJ2-5
clone_size: .
cdr3_aa: CARRLGYQETQYF
cdr3_nt: TGTGCCAGACGCCTAGGGTACCAAGAGACCCAGTACTTC

d_call: TRBD2
v_call: TRBV7-9
j_call: TRBJ2-3
clone_size: .
cdr3_aa: CASSLADSGSSTDTQYF
cdr3_nt: TGTGCCAGCAGCTTAGCAGATAGCGGGTCGAGCACAGATACGCAGTATTTT

d_call: .
v_call: TRBV27
j_call: TRBJ1-2
clone_size: .
cdr3_aa: CASSFSPSYGYTF
cdr3_nt: TGTGCCAGCAGTTTTTCCCCTTCCTATGGCTACACCTTC

d_call: .
v_call: TRBV29-1
j_call: TRBJ1-2
clone_size: .
cdr3_aa: CSVEYELHGYTF
cdr3_nt: TGCAGCGTTGAGTATGAGCTTCACGGCTACACCTTC

d_call: .
v_call: TRBV11-1
j_call: TRBJ1-1
clone_size: .
cdr3_aa: CASRDYTEAFF
cdr3_nt: TGTGCCAGCCGGGACTACACTGAAGCTTTCTTT

d_call: TRBD1
v_call: TRBV4-1
j_call: TRBJ1-2
clone_size: .
cdr3_aa: CASSQEPPGQGTYGYTF
cdr3_nt: TGCGCCAGCAGCCAAGAACCTCCGGGACAGGGGACCTATGGCTACACCTTC

d_call: .
v_call: TRBV4-1
j_call: TRBJ1-1
clone_size: .
cdr3_aa: CASSQESGRTEAFF
cdr3_nt: TGCGCCAGCAGCCAAGAATCAGGCCGCACTGAAGCTTTCTTT

d_call: .
v_call: TRBV29-1
j_call: TRBJ1-4
clone_size: .
cdr3_aa: CSVAVSRQPREKLFF
cdr3_nt: TGCAGCGTTGCTGTTTCTCGACAGCCCCGGGAAAAACTGTTTTTT